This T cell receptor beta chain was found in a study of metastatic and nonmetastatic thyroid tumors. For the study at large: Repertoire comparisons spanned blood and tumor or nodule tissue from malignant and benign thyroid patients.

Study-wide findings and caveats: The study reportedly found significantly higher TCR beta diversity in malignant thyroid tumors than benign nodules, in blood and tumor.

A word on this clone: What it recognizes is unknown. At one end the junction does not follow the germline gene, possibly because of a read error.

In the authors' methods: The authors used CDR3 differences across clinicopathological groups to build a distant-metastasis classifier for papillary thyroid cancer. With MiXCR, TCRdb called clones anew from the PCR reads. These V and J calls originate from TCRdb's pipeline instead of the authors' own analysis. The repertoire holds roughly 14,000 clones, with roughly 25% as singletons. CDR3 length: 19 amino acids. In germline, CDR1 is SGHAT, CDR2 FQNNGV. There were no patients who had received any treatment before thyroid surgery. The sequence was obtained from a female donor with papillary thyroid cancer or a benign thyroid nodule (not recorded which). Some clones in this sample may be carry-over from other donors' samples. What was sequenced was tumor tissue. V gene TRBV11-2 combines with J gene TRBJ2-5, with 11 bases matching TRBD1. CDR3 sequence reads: CASSLEDAPGQGVGKTKYF. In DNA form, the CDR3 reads TGTGCCAGCAGCTTAGAGGACGCTCCGGGACAGGGGGTGGGGAAGACCAAGTACTTC.